This TCR beta chain was identified in a study of human T cells and chemical hapten exposure. Study-wide context: Sensitization involved placing 2% DPC onto a 2 cm by 2 cm region of upper inner arm skin.

Remarks on this clonotype: The target antigen is unknown.

Time point given: pre-sensitization, week 0. Treatment noted: therapeutic diphenylcyclopropenone sensitization with weekly scalp DPC. TCRdb fed the RACE reads into MiXCR, producing one record per CDR3 protein. The table lists approximately 77,000 distinct CDR3 sequences, around 13% of them singletons. The study's findings and limits: In the PT1 data, expanded TCR counts showed a positive correlation with patch test score. Following DPC sensitization, TCRs present above 1 in 1000 frequency showed no change.

Trimming removed 1 base from V and 6 bases from J, with 19 bases in between. The CDR3 consists of 16 residues. Germline V gene lookup returns CDR1 SGHAT and CDR2 FQNNGV. The chain carries TRBV11-2 and TRBJ2-7, with D hard to call. Sequenced here: whole blood, sampled in connection with sensitization to the hapten diphenylcyclopropenone (DPC). This receptor was obtained from a woman in her fifties or sixties with alopecia areata. Some clones in this sample may be carry-over from other donors' samples. The CDR3 DNA is TGTGCCAGCAGCTTAGGGCGAGGTCCTAGGTTCTCCGAGCAGTACTTC. As protein: CASSLGRGPRFSEQYF.